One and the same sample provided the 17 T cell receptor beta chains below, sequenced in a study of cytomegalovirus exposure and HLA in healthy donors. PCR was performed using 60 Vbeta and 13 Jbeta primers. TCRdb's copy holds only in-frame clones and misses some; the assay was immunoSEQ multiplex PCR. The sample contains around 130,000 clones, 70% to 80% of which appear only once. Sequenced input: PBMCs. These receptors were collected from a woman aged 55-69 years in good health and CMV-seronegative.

CDR3 sequence (DNA): TGTGCCAGCAGGAGAGATAGCGGTCCGCGGTCTTGGTTCTTC. It specifies CASRRDSGPRSWFF. This chain joins TRBV21-1 and TRBJ2-1; the D segment call TRBD2 is taken from the table without a DNA check. TRBV21-1 constitutes a pseudogene. The CDR3 is made up of 14 amino acids.

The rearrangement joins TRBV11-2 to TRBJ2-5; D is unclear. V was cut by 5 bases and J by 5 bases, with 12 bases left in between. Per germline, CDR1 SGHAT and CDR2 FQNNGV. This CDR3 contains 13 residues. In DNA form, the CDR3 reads TGTGCCAGCAGCCCCACAACATCCGAGACCCAGTACTTC. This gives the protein CASSPTTSETQYF.

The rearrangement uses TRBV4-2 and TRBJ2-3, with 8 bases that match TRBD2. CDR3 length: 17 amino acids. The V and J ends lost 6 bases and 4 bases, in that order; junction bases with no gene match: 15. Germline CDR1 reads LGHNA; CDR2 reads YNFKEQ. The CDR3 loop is CASSPYGGGFVADTQYF. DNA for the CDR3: TGTGCCAGCAGTCCGTACGGGGGGGGGTTTGTCGCAGATACGCAGTATTTT.

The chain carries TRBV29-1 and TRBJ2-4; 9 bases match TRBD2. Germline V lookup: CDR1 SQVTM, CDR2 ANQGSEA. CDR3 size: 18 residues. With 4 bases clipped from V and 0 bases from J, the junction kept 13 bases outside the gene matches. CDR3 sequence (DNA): TGCAGCGTTGCGGAGGGGACTAGCCCCCTGCGAGCCAAAAACATTCAGTACTTC. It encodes CSVAEGTSPLRAKNIQYF.

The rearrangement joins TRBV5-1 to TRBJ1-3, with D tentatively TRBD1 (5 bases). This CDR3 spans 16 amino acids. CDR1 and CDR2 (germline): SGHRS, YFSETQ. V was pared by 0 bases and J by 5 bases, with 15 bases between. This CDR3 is CASSLAGGLGRNTIYF. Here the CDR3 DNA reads TGCGCCAGCAGCTTGGCCGGGGGTCTGGGGAGAAACACCATATATTTT. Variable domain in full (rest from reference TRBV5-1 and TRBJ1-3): KAGVTQTPRYLIKTRGQQVTLSCSPISGHRSVSWYQQTPGQGLQFLFEYFSETQRNKGNFPGRFSGRQFSNSRSEMNVSTLELGDSALYLCASSLAGGLGRNTIYFGEGSWLTVV.

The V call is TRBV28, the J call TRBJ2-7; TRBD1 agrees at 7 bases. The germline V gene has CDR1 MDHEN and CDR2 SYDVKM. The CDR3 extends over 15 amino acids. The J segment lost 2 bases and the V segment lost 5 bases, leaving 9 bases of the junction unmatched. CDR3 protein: CASSTGQIYPYEQYF. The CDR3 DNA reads TGTGCCAGCAGTACGGGACAGATCTATCCCTACGAGCAGTACTTC.

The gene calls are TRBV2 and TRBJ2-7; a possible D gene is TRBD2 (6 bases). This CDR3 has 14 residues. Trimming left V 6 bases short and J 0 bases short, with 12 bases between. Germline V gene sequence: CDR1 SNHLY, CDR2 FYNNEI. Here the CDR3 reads CASRDRDFSYEQYF. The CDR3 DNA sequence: TGTGCCAGCAGGGACCGGGACTTCTCCTACGAGCAGTACTTC.

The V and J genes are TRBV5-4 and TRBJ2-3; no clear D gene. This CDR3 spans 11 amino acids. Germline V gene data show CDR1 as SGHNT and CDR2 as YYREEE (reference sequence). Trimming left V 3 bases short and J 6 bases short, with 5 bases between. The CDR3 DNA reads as TGTGCCAGCAGCTCGCAGGATACGCAGTATTTT. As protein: CASSSQDTQYF.

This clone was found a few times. This CDR3 reads CAWSVLQGVRTGANVLTF. The CDR3 coding sequence is TGTGCCTGGAGTGTACTACAGGGGGTACGGACTGGGGCCAACGTCCTGACTTTC. The chain couples TRBV30 to TRBJ2-6, with 8 nucleotides matching TRBD1. V lost 0 bases, J lost 2 bases, and 9 bases stayed unmatched. The CDR3 totals 18 residues. Germline V gene lookup returns CDR1 GTSNPN and CDR2 SVGIG (reference sequence).

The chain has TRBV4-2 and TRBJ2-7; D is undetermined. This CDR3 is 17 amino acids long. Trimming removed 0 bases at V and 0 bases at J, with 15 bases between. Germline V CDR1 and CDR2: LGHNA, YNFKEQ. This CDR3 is CASSQDWSPLSSYEQYF. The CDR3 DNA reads TGTGCCAGCAGCCAAGATTGGTCTCCCCTAAGCTCCTACGAGCAGTACTTC.

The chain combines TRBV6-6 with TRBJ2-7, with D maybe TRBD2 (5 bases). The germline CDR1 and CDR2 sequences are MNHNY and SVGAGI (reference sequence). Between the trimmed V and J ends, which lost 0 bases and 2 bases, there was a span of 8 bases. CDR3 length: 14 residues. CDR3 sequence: CASSYSPGTYEQYF. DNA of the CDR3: TGTGCCAGCAGTTACTCCCCGGGAACCTACGAGCAGTACTTC.

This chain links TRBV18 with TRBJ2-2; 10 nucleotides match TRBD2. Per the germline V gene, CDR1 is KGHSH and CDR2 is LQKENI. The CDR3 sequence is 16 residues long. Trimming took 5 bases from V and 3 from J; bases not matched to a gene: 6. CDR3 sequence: CASSMTGTSDTGELFF. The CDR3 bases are TGTGCCAGCTCAATGACCGGGACTAGCGACACCGGGGAGCTGTTTTTT.

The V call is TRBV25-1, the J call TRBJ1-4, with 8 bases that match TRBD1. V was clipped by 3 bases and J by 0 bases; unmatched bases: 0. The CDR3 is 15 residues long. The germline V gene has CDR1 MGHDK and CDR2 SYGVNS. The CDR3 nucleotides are TGTGCCAGCAGTGAGGACAGGGCAACTAATGAAAAACTGTTTTTT. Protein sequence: CASSEDRATNEKLFF.

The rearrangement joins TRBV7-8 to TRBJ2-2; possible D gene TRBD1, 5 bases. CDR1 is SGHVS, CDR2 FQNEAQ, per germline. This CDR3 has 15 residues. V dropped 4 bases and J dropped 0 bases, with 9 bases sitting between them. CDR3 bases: TGTGCCAGCAGCTACGGACATGCGAACACCGGGGAGCTGTTTTTT. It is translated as CASSYGHANTGELFF.

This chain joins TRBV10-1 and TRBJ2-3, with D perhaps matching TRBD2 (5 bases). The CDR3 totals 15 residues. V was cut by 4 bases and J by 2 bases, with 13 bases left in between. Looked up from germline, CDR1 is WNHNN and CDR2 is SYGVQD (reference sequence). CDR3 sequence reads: CASSGTPGDTDTQYF. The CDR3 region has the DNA TGCGCCAGCAGTGGAACCCCCGGGGACACAGATACGCAGTATTTT.

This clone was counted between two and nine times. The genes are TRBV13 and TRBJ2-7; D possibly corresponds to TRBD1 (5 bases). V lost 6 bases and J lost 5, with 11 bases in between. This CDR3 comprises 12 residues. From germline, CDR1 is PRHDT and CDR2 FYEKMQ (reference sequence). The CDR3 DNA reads TGTGCCAGCAGTCAGGGTTACGACGAGCAGTACTTC. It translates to CASSQGYDEQYF.

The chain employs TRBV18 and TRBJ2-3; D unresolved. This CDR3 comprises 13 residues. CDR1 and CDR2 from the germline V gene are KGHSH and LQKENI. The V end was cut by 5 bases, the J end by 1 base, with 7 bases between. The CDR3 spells CASSSPGTDTQYF. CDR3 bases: TGTGCCAGCTCATCCCCGGGCACAGATACGCAGTATTTT.